This T cell receptor (beta chain) was identified during a study of cytomegalovirus exposure and HLA in healthy donors (dated by TCRdb to 2016 to 2017). Context from the whole study: An earlier analysis of approximately 590 of the donors reported about 250 Gb of sequence data and around 110 million unique TCR beta sequences from around 200 million T cells. In addition to the first cohort of 500 to 850 subjects, a separate validation cohort of 130 or so different subjects was used. HLA typing covered class I and class II loci at four-digit resolution. To study patterns of TCR occurrence, a later analysis re-analyzed previously published TCR beta repertoires from 666 donors and added high-resolution HLA genotyping. To predict cytomegalovirus infection status, the study combined high-throughput TCR immunosequencing, statistical association of individual TCRs with disease status, and machine learning. Roughly 5 DR-DQ haplotypes were handled as single units for association and clustering, since linkage in the cohort was strong. Of the approximately 370 genotyped donors, 81% were placed in the genetic ancestry cluster associated with self-reported Caucasian donors. On average, over 200,000 unique TCR beta nucleotide sequences were sequenced per donor among 300 to 500 genotyped donors of the cohort, with roughly 20% of those sequences being non-productive. Typing coverage varied by locus: roughly 620-630 donors for A, B, C, DRB1 and DQB1; approximately 560 for DQA1; about 570 for DPA1; approximately 470 for DPB1. Rather than drawing on any new phenotypic data, the later analysis identified candidate immune exposures from TCR beta sequences and the way those sequences occurred across donors. A later genetic analysis used genome-wide SNP genotypes for about three fifths of the 666 donors, treating that subset as a discovery cohort. The aim of the study was to test whether cataloging public T cell receptors could identify signatures of past pathogen exposure. Using immunosequencing, the study profiled T cell repertoires from 666 subjects and related those repertoires to cytomegalovirus serostatus. Approximately 300 gigabases of sequencing data and around 85 million unique TCR sequences made up an early release that covered approximately 650 HLA-typed donors. To decide whether each TCR beta V gene segment behaved as functional or pseudogenic, an earlier analysis of nearly 600 of the donors relied on high-throughput TCR beta sequencing. Every discovery cohort repertoire had been produced on one sequencing platform. Alongside the repertoire data, information on donor age, sex, ethnicity and CMV serostatus was compiled. Broad study findings and their caveats: According to a later analysis, most CMV-associated TCR beta chains appeared to be HLA-restricted, and the HLA associations seemed to be driven largely by CMV exposure. The authors suggested that the approach could potentially be generalized to other disease states and immunological phenotypes. The classifier was reported to diagnose cytomegalovirus status with high specificity and sensitivity in both the original cohort and the validation cohort. In a later genetic analysis, a missense DCLRE1C variant was associated with V-gene and J-gene trimming of TCR beta chains, and the association was replicated in an independent cohort. In this cohort, only TCR beta chains were sequenced, and detectable features were limited by the absence of alpha or paired-chain data. According to a later genetic analysis, donors in an Asian-associated ancestry cluster had fewer N-insertions in productive TCRs than the approximately 690-donor mean. The study listed around 160 TCR beta chains as associated with cytomegalovirus. In an earlier analysis of 450 to 750 of the donors, most TCR beta V segments appeared in productive rearrangements about 90% or about 30% of the time, broadly matching IMGT annotations. A later analysis found that TCR association rates varied across HLA loci, with DRB1 alleles showing the most associated TCRs and HLA-C alleles the fewest. Most TCR sequences were seen in very few donors, while some public TCRs were found in many individuals. Because the 87-base-pair reads could not distinguish some IMGT-functional V segments, including TRBV6-2 and TRBV6-3, those segments were excluded. A further reported finding was that TCR beta sequences accurately predicted the HLA-A and HLA-B alleles for most subjects in the first cohort. HLA typing was unavailable for some donors at each locus, so association tests used only the typed subset. Several of the top co-occurrence clusters appeared to be linked to parvovirus B19, influenza, CMV and Epstein-Barr virus, according to a later analysis. In a later analysis, 16,951 TCR beta sequences were associated with specific HLA alleles at a false discovery rate of 0.05. The presence/absence analyses assumed that sequencing depth was roughly uniform across donors, and that assumption may not be true. A cluster of highly shared sequence variants was judged likely to be a technical artifact of the sequencing pipeline. Because counts were too low, seventeen rarely observed V segments, including chromosome 9 orphons, were left out of the earlier analysis of 587 of the donors. Correlated functional status among segregating V segments might reflect linkage disequilibrium, but an unknown experimental factor could not be ruled out. For the cohort, immune exposure information was limited to CMV serostatus. A few of the identified cytomegalovirus-associated TCR beta chains were confirmed in vitro to be specific for cytomegalovirus antigens. Compared with equally common non-associated chains, HLA-associated TCR beta chains in a later analysis were more clonally expanded and had lower generation probabilities. Strong co-occurrence of HLA alleles, especially DR and DQ, made assigning TCR associations to individual alleles difficult.

Spanning cysteine to phenylalanine, the CDR3 consists of 14 amino acids. Just CDR3 DNA is preserved here, 42 bases in frame from base 1. The germline V and J ends show losses of 3 bases and 7 bases respectively, and no gene match explains 7 bases of the junction. From the germline V gene, CDR1 is SGHRS and CDR2 is YFSETQ. This clone was seen a few times. The antigen this receptor binds is unknown. Base quality data are lacking; no much larger clone is found one base away. The library was built by means of the immunoSEQ multiplex PCR assay. A mixture of 60 forward primers for TCR Vbeta segments and 13 reverse primers for TCR Jbeta segments was used in the multiplex PCR. A multiplex PCR assay on genomic DNA amplified the CDR3 region of rearranged TCR beta genes. The Illumina HiSeq System was used to sequence the amplified TCR beta libraries as 87-base-pair reads. The paper's data handling went like this. A later analysis counted tens of millions of unique TCR beta chains across the 550 to 700 repertoires, and around 12 million of these chains were shared by at least two donors. Raw reads were error-corrected and collapsed into unique sequences by a nearest-neighbor algorithm in which closely related sequences were merged to remove PCR and sequencing errors. V, D and J gene segments were assigned by aligning CDR3 sequences to IMGT reference sequences. For a sequence to be retained, a match of at least six nucleotides was required to both a V gene segment and a J gene segment. A rearrangement counted as productive if the CDR3 had no stop codons and remained in frame with V and J, and every other rearrangement counted as non-productive. CDR3 was defined by IMGT convention, running from the second conserved V-encoded cysteine to the conserved J-encoded phenylalanine. The earlier analysis of a few hundred of the donors excluded any sequence lacking an unambiguous match to a single V gene segment. An earlier analysis of 587 of the donors classified V segments as functional when productive rearrangements were above 56.7% and as segregating when the standard deviation between donors was above 5%. A statistical classification framework was built to diagnose cytomegalovirus status from the catalog of TCR beta chain sequences. In a later analysis, TCR nucleotide sequences were compared against IMGT/GENE-DB human TR gene sequences so that V and J genes could be assigned. The TCRdist pipeline was used in a later analysis to assign CDR3 sequences and most-parsimonious VDJ recombination scenarios. In a later analysis, each TCR beta chain was defined by its CDR3 amino acid sequence together with its V-gene family, and reads lacking a unique V-gene family were excluded. As a way to deal with suspected cross-contamination and a sequencing artifact, a later analysis dropped approximately 590 nucleotide sequences that were highly shared and had low generation probability. A later analysis calculated a clonal expansion index for each public chain from normalized within-repertoire ranks of inferred template counts. Generation probabilities in a later analysis came from a VDJ recombination model fitted to out-of-frame rearrangements, and those results were checked against IGoR. Hypergeometric tests were used in a later analysis to score TCR-TCR, TCR-HLA and TCR-CMV co-occurrence, with a repertoire-size bias correction applied to the TCR pairs. A later analysis estimated false discovery rates by permuting HLA or CMV assignments 20 times. In a later analysis, co-occurring TCRs were grouped using DBSCAN, and TCRdist sequence similarity was added for clustering within HLA-allele-positive subsets. Repertoires with fewer than 30,000 or more than 120,000 public chains, plus five repertoires with anomalous nucleotide sharing, were excluded from co-occurrence clustering. What TCRdb holds here is the immuneACCESS table cut down to in-frame rearrangements. Part of the clones is not present; checked against another copy, under half of the missing clones reflect an unresolved V gene, and the others are unexplained. V and J calls and clone size follow that table, whereas D and trimming were derived from the DNA. The sample data list fewer than 200,000 clones, and roughly 80% of these were observed just once. The ten top clones hold 3.5% to 4.5% of the sample.

The cohort comprised 710 or so healthy bone marrow donors. Cohort members were all nominally healthy when sampled, although unrecorded immune exposures were likely present. The donor was CMV seropositive and was included in the group of around 300 seropositive cohort members. A peripheral blood sample was provided by each donor, and peripheral blood mononuclear cells were used for TCR beta sequencing. Genomic DNA extraction from the blood cell samples was performed with the Qiagen DNeasy Blood Extraction Kit. The sequence was obtained from a man aged 30 to 39 in good health and CMV-seropositive. This chain is built from TRBV5-1 and TRBJ1-1; 9 bases in the middle match TRBD1. Material for sequencing was PBMCs. The DNA sequence is given as TGCGCCAGCAGCTGGGGGGGACAGGGCAGTGAAGCTTTCTTT. Its protein product is CASSWGGQGSEAFF.